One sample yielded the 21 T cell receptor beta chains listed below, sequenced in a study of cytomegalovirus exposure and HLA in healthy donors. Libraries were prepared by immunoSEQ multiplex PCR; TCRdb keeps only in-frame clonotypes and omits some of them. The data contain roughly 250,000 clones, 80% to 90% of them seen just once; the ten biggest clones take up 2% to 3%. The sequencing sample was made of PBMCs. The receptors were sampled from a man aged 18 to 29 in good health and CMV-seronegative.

CDR3 region: CATVPHSTGGEDTQYF. DNA of the CDR3: TGTGCCACCGTACCCCATTCAACGGGAGGAGAAGATACGCAGTATTTT. The chain combines TRBV6-6 with TRBJ2-3, with TRBD2 matching over 7 bases. With 10 bases clipped from V and 5 bases from J, the junction kept 18 bases outside the gene matches. Germline V gene data show CDR1 as MNHNY and CDR2 as SVGAGI (reference sequence). This CDR3 spans 16 amino acids.

Written as DNA, the CDR3 is TGTGCCAGCAGTTTATCAGGGGGACGCACTGAAGCTTTCTTT. Its translation is CASSLSGGRTEAFF. The chain couples TRBV27 to TRBJ1-1, with D perhaps matching TRBD1 (6 bases). CDR1 is MNHEY, CDR2 SMNVEV, per germline (reference sequence). Trimming pared 0 bases from V and 4 bases from J, leaving 9 bases between. The CDR3 is 14 amino acids.

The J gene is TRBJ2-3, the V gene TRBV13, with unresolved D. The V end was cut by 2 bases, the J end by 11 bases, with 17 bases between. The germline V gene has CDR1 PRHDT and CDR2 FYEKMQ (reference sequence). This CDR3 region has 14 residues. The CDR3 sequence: CASSLIRLPQVQYF. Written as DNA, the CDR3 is TGTGCCAGCAGCTTAATTCGCTTGCCGCAGGTGCAGTATTTT. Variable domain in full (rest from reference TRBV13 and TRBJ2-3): AAGVIQSPRHLIKEKRETATLKCYPIPRHDTVYWYQQGPGQDPQFLISFYEKMQSDKGSIPDRFSAQQFSDYHSELNMSSLELGDSALYFCASSLIRLPQVQYFGPGTRLTVL.

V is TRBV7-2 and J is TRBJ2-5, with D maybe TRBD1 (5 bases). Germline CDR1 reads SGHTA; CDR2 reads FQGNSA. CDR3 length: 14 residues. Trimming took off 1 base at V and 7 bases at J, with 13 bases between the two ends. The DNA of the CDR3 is TGTGCCAGCAGCTTAGAAATTAGGGGCTGGACCCAGTACTTC. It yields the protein CASSLEIRGWTQYF.

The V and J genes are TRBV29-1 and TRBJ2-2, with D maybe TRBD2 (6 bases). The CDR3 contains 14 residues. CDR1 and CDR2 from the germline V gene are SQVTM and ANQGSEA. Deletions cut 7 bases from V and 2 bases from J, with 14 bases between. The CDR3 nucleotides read TGCAGCGCCGGGGAGGCGTTCAACACCGGGGAGCTGTTTTTT. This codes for CSAGEAFNTGELFF.

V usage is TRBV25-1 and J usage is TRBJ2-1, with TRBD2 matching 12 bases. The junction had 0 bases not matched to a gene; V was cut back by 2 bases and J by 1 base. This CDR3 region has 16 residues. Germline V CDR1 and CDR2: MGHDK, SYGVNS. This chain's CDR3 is CASSETSGRSYNEQFF. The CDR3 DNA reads TGTGCCAGCAGTGAAACTAGCGGGAGGTCCTACAATGAGCAGTTCTTC.

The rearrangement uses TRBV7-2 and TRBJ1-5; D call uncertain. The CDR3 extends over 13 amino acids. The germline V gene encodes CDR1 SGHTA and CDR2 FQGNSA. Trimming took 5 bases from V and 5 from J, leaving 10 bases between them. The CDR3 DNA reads TGTGCCAGCAGCCTCCGGGGAGATCAGCCCCAGCATTTT. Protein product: CASSLRGDQPQHF.

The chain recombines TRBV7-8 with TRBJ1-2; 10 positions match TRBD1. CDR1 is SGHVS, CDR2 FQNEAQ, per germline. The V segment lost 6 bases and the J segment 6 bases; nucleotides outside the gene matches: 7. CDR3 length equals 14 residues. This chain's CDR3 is CASRETGTGDGYTF. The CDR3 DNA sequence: TGTGCCAGCAGGGAAACCGGGACAGGGGATGGCTACACCTTC. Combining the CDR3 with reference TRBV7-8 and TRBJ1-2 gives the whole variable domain GAGVSQSPRYKVAKRGQDVALRCDPISGHVSLFWYQQALGQGPEFLTYFQNEAQLDKSGLPSDRFFAERPEGSVSTLKIQRTQQEDSAVYLCASRETGTGDGYTFGSGTRLTVV.

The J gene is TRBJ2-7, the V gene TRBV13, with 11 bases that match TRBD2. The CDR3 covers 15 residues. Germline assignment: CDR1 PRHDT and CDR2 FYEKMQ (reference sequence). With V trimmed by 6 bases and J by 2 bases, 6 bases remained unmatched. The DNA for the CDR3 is TGTGCCAGCAGATATCTAGCGGGGGGAACCTACGAGCAGTACTTC. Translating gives CASRYLAGGTYEQYF.

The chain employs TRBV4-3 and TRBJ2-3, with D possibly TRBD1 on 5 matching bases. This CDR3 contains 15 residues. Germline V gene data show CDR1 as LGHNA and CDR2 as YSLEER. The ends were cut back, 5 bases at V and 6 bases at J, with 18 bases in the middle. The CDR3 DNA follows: TGCGCCAGCAGCTTCGGCAGGGTTAGTTCGGATACGCAGTATTTT. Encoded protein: CASSFGRVSSDTQYF.

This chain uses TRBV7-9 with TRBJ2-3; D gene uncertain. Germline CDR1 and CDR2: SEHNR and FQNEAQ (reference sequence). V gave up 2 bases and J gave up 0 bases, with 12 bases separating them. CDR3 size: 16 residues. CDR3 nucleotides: TGTGCCAGCAGCTTATTTCTTATAACTAGCACAGATACGCAGTATTTT. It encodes CASSLFLITSTDTQYF.

CDR3 coding DNA: TGTGCCAGCAGTGTCCTAGCCGGGGCCAACGTCCTGACTTTC. Translated: CASSVLAGANVLTF. The rearrangement uses TRBV27 and TRBJ2-6; a weak D match, TRBD2 (5 bases). Germline loops: CDR1 MNHEY, CDR2 SMNVEV (reference sequence). This CDR3 has 14 residues. Trimming removed 5 bases from V and 4 bases from J, with 9 bases in between.

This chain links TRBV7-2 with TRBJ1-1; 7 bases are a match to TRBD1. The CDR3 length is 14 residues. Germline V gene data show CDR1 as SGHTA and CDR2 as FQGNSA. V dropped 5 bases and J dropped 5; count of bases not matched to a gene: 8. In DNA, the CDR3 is TGTGCCAGCAGCCCCCCAGGGGGGAGGACTGAAGCTTTCTTT. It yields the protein CASSPPGGRTEAFF.

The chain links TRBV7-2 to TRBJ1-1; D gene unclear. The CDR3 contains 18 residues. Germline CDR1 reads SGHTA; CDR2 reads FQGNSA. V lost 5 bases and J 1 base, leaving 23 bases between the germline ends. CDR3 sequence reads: CASSQIGFEWETNTEAFF. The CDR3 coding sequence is TGTGCCAGCAGCCAGATTGGTTTCGAGTGGGAGACGAACACTGAAGCTTTCTTT.

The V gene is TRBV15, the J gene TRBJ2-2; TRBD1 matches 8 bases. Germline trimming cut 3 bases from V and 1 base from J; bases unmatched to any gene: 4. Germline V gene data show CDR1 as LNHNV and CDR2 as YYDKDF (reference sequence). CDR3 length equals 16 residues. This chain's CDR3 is CATSSPGTGNTGELFF. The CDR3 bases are TGTGCCACCAGCAGCCCCGGGACAGGGAACACCGGGGAGCTGTTTTTT.

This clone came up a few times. The CDR3 sequence: CASSLYNEQFF. The CDR3 DNA sequence: TGCGCCAGCAGCCTTTACAATGAGCAGTTCTTC. V usage is TRBV5-1 and J usage is TRBJ2-1; D is undetermined. The CDR3 totals 11 residues. CDR1 is SGHRS and CDR2 is YFSETQ in the germline V gene. V lost 4 bases to trimming and J lost 4 bases, with 3 bases between them.

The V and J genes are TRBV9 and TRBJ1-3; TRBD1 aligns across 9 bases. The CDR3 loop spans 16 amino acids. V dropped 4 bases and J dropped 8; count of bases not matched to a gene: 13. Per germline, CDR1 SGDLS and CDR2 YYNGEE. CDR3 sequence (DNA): TGTGCCAGCAGCCTGGGGACAGGGAAGGTCGCGGACACCATATATTTT. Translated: CASSLGTGKVADTIYF.

The DNA for the CDR3 is TGTGCCAGTAAGGACAGGGCGAACATTCAGTACTTC. This translates into CASKDRANIQYF. The chain uses TRBV25-1 and TRBJ2-4; TRBD1 matches at 8 bases. CDR1 MGHDK and CDR2 SYGVNS come from the germline V gene. J lost 7 bases, V lost 9 bases, and 5 bases had no gene match. The CDR3 is made up of 12 amino acids. The full variable domain, with the rest looked up from reference TRBV25-1 and TRBJ2-4, is EADIYQTPRYLVIGTGKKITLECSQTMGHDKMYWYQQDPGMELHLIHYSYGVNSTEKGDLSSESTVSRIRTEHFPLTLESARPSHTSQYLCASKDRANIQYFGAGTRLSVL.

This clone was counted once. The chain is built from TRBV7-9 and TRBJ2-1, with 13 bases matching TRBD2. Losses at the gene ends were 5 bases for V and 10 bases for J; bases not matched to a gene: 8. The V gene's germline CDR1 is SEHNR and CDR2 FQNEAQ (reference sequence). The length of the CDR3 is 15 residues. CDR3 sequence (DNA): TGTGCCAGCAGCCCCGGACTAGCGGGAGAGCGGGAGCAGTTCTTC. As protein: CASSPGLAGEREQFF.

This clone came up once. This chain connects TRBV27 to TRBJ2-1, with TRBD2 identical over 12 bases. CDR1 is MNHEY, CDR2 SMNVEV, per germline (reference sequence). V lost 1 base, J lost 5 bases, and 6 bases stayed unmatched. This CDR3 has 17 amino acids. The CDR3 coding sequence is TGTGCCAGCAGTTTATTGATGACTAGCGGGGGTGACAATGAGCAGTTCTTC. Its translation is CASSLLMTSGGDNEQFF.

The CDR3 spells CASSPGQRSNQQPQHF. The CDR3, as DNA: TGTGCCAGCAGCCCAGGACAGAGGAGCAATCAGCAGCCCCAGCATTTT. The chain has TRBV7-2 and TRBJ1-5, with D maybe TRBD1 (6 bases). The germline V and J ends were trimmed by 5 bases and 7 bases, with 21 bases remaining between them. The CDR3 has 16 amino acids. Germline CDR1 and CDR2: SGHTA and FQGNSA.